The 25 T cell receptor beta chains below all came from one sample that was sequenced in a study of Graves' ophthalmopathy and Graves' hyperthyroidism. Amplified material comprised TCR beta CDR3 regions derived from RNA transcripts. In the first round, RT-PCR was carried out with HTBI primers, and a multiplex PCR formed the second round. In TCRdb, the multiplex PCR reads were re-called with MiXCR into one record per CDR3 protein. The repertoire holds 650,000 to 900,000 distinct CDR3 sequences, with 40% as singletons. The source material was peripheral blood. The receptors here all came from an adult man with Graves' ophthalmopathy.

The chain carries TRBV11-1 and TRBJ1-1, with a weak D call TRBD1 (5 bases). The CDR3 has 18 residues. CDR1 is SGHAT and CDR2 is FQDESV in the germline V gene (reference sequence). Trimming cost V 5 bases and J 0 bases, with 22 bases left between them. CDR3 residues: CASSLPGRGLVMNTEAFF. DNA for the CDR3: TGTGCCAGCAGCCTACCGGGGAGGGGACTCGTCATGAACACTGAAGCTTTCTTT.

Notes on this clonotype: With a much larger clone just one base away, this may be a read error. The V and J genes are TRBV7-9 and TRBJ1-1; weak D call: TRBD1 (5 bases). The CDR3 is 13 amino acids. Germline lookup yields CDR1 SEHNR and CDR2 FQNEAQ (reference sequence). The CDR3 reads CASSFQGGTETFF. The CDR3 DNA sequence: TGTGCCAGCAGCTTCCAGGGAGGTACTGAAACTTTCTTT.

This clonotype was counted many times. The chain combines TRBV14 with TRBJ1-1; D remains ambiguous. Germline V gene data show CDR1 as SGHDN and CDR2 as FVKESK. CDR3 length: 16 amino acids. The V end lost 2 bases, the J end lost 1 base, and 14 bases lay between the germline ends. The CDR3 region has the DNA TGTGCCAGCAGCCAATCTACAGCCAATACGAACACTGAAGCTTTCTTT. Translated: CASSQSTANTNTEAFF.

This chain links TRBV10-3 with TRBJ1-3, with TRBD1 identical over 7 bases. Germline V gene sequence: CDR1 ENHRY, CDR2 SYGVKD. The CDR3 length is 15 residues. Trimming at V came to 6 bases and at J to 4 bases, leaving 9 bases not matched to a gene. Here the CDR3 DNA reads TGTGCCATCAGACCTACGACAGGGAGCGGAAACACCATATATTTT. This sequence encodes CAIRPTTGSGNTIYF.

This clonotype was recorded only once. A read error is likely, as this CDR3 ends without the conserved phenylalanine or tryptophan. The chain employs TRBV9 and TRBJ2-5; 8 bases agree with TRBD2. V lost 3 bases to trimming and J lost 6 bases; unmatched junction nucleotides: 7. The CDR3 loop spans 14 amino acids. CDR1 is SGDLS, CDR2 YYNGEE, per germline. CDR3 DNA: TGTGCCAGCAGCGAGACCGGGACTAGTAAGACCCAGTACCTC. Protein: CASSETGTSKTQYL.

V gene TRBV6-4 combines with J gene TRBJ1-6, with a tentative D call TRBD1 (6 bases). Per the germline V gene, CDR1 is MRHNA and CDR2 is SNTAGT. The V end was cut by 3 bases, the J end by 6 bases, with 12 bases between. This CDR3 is 15 amino acids long. CDR3 residues: CASSESGHFNSPLHF. CDR3 in DNA: TGTGCCAGCAGTGAATCGGGACACTTTAATTCACCCCTCCACTTT.

J is TRBJ2-7 and V is TRBV11-2; D may be TRBD2 (5 bases). Trimming left V 5 bases short and J 7 bases short, with 18 bases between. The CDR3 covers 14 residues. Germline V gene data show CDR1 as SGHAT and CDR2 as FQNNGV. CDR3: CASSQVLGWGEQYF. In DNA, the CDR3 is TGTGCCAGCAGCCAAGTACTAGGGTGGGGAGAGCAGTACTTC.

This clonotype appeared many times. V usage is TRBV29-1 and J usage is TRBJ1-1; the match to TRBD1 covers 9 bases. The CDR3 extends over 14 amino acids. Germline V gene sequence: CDR1 SQVTM, CDR2 ANQGSEA. Losses at the gene ends were 2 bases for V and 5 bases for J; bases not matched to a gene: 6. CDR3 nucleotide sequence: TGCAGCGTTGAACTCGGGACAGGGAGAACTGAAGCTTTCTTT. Residues: CSVELGTGRTEAFF.

In its sample, this clonotype was seen a few times. The genes are TRBV12-3 or TRBV12-4 and TRBJ2-3; 7 bases match TRBD1. The CDR3 is 13 residues long. V lost 7 bases to trimming and J lost 3 bases; unmatched junction nucleotides: 4. As DNA, the CDR3 is TGTGCCAGCACCTCGGGACAGACAGATACGCAGTATTTT. Translated, it gives CASTSGQTDTQYF.

This chain links TRBV5-5 with TRBJ2-7, with no clear D. Trimming left V 5 bases short and J 7 bases short, with 13 bases between. Germline lookup yields CDR1 SGHKS and CDR2 YYEKEE (reference sequence). The CDR3 totals 12 residues. The CDR3 DNA reads as TGTGCCAGCAGGCCCCCCCCCGGGGAGCAGTACTTC. It yields the protein CASRPPPGEQYF. The full variable domain, with the rest looked up from reference TRBV5-5 and TRBJ2-7, is DAGVTQSPTHLIKTRGQQVTLRCSPISGHKSVSWYQQVLGQGPQFIFQYYEKEERGRGNFPDRFSARQFPNYSSELNVNALLLGDSALYLCASRPPPGEQYFGPGTRLTVT.

This clonotype showed up just a few times. The chain recombines TRBV12-5 with TRBJ2-7; D possibly matches TRBD1 or TRBD2 (5 bases each). Germline lookup yields CDR1 LGHNT and CDR2 FRNRAP. This CDR3 has 14 amino acids. The germline V and J ends were trimmed by 1 base and 7 bases, with 14 bases remaining between them. The CDR3 region has the DNA TGTGCTAGTGGTTTGGGGGACCCCGCCTGGGAGCAGTACTTC. Amino acids: CASGLGDPAWEQYF.

This chain links TRBV2 with TRBJ1-2; D gene uncertain. The germline V gene has CDR1 SNHLY and CDR2 FYNNEI. V gave up 10 bases and J gave up 6 bases, with 24 bases separating them. The CDR3 is 15 residues long. CDR3 region: CATPNPDGDNDGYTF. The CDR3 nucleotides are TGTGCCACCCCAAACCCGGACGGGGATAATGATGGCTACACCTTC.

The genes are TRBV6-1 and TRBJ2-7, with D possibly being TRBD1 (5 bases). The CDR3 extends over 16 amino acids. CDR1 is MNHNS and CDR2 is SASEGT in the germline V gene. Trimming shortened V by 2 bases and J by 2 bases, and 16 bases separated the two germline ends. This CDR3 is CASSELGQVFPYEQYF. DNA for the CDR3: TGTGCCAGCAGTGAATTGGGGCAGGTATTCCCCTACGAGCAGTACTTC.

This clonotype was detected ten times or more. The V gene is TRBV9, the J gene TRBJ1-1; D perhaps matches TRBD1 (6 bases). The germline V gene has CDR1 SGDLS and CDR2 YYNGEE. The germline V and J ends were trimmed by 0 bases and 4 bases, with 10 bases remaining between them. The CDR3 consists of 14 residues. CDR3 in amino acids: CASSVGGRATEAFF. The CDR3 coding sequence is TGTGCCAGCAGCGTAGGGGGGCGGGCCACTGAAGCTTTCTTT.

This clonotype was seen many times. The V gene is TRBV9, the J gene TRBJ2-7; D may correspond to TRBD1 or TRBD2 (6 bases each). V was pared by 0 bases and J by 7 bases, with 20 bases between. The CDR3 sequence is 16 residues long. Germline CDR1 and CDR2: SGDLS and YYNGEE. This chain's CDR3 is CASSVGPGARGTEQYF. CDR3 nucleotides: TGTGCCAGCAGCGTAGGGCCGGGGGCGCGTGGTACGGAGCAGTACTTC.

This chain joins TRBV2 and TRBJ1-2, with 9 nucleotides matching TRBD1. CDR1 and CDR2 (germline): SNHLY, FYNNEI. The V and J ends lost 8 bases and 5 bases, in that order; junction bases with no gene match: 9. The CDR3 totals 14 residues. For the CDR3, the DNA is TGTGCCAGCGAAACGGGACAGGGCCTATATGGCTACACCTTC. Translated: CASETGQGLYGYTF.

This clonotype came up a few times. V and J are TRBV7-2 and TRBJ2-7, with 10 positions matching TRBD1. CDR1 and CDR2 from the germline V gene are SGHTA and FQGNSA. Trimming took 5 bases from V and 4 from J; bases not matched to a gene: 8. This CDR3 spans 15 amino acids. This chain's CDR3 is CASSVRDRGFYEQYF. As DNA, the CDR3 is TGTGCCAGCAGCGTCCGGGACAGGGGATTTTACGAGCAGTACTTC.

This clonotype was detected many times. The chain carries TRBV7-2 and TRBJ1-2, with 7 nucleotides matching TRBD1. The CDR3 totals 15 residues. CDR1 is SGHTA, CDR2 FQGNSA, per germline. The J segment lost 7 bases and the V segment lost 5 bases, leaving 13 bases of the junction unmatched. The CDR3 protein is CASSTRTGLWRGYTF. Written as DNA, the CDR3 is TGTGCCAGCAGCACCCGGACAGGTTTATGGCGTGGCTACACCTTC. Supplemented by reference TRBV7-2 and TRBJ1-2, the full variable domain reads GAGVSQSPSNKVTEKGKDVELRCDPISGHTALYWYRQSLGQGLEFLIYFQGNSAPDKSGLPSDRFSAERTGGSVSTLTIQRTQQEDSAVYLCASSTRTGLWRGYTFGSGTRLTVV.

This clonotype was counted a few times. The chain couples TRBV25-1 to TRBJ2-7, with 10 positions matching TRBD1. The CDR3 has 14 residues. CDR1 MGHDK and CDR2 SYGVNS come from the germline V gene. V was clipped by 6 bases and J by 4 bases; unmatched bases: 6. CDR3 coding DNA: TGTGCCAGCAGGCTGACAGGGGGCCGGTACGAGCAGTACTTC. Translation gives CASRLTGGRYEQYF.

The rearrangement joins TRBV10-3 to TRBJ1-2, with 10 positions matching TRBD1. The junction had 8 bases not matched to a gene; V was cut back by 6 bases and J by 7 bases. The CDR3 runs to 14 residues. Looked up from germline, CDR1 is ENHRY and CDR2 is SYGVKD. This chain's CDR3 is CAISNPGTGVGYTF. For the CDR3, the DNA is TGTGCCATCAGCAACCCCGGGACAGGGGTTGGCTACACCTTC.

V gene TRBV29-1 combines with J gene TRBJ1-1; 7 positions match TRBD1. The CDR3 sequence is 13 residues long. Losses at the gene ends were 6 bases for V and 3 bases for J; bases not matched to a gene: 7. Germline V gives CDR1 SQVTM, CDR2 ANQGSEA. DNA of the CDR3: TGCAGCGTCGACAGGGCAGTAGACACTGAAGCTTTCTTT. Translating it yields CSVDRAVDTEAFF.

This clonotype appeared many times. The V and J genes are TRBV25-1 and TRBJ1-6; TRBD1 agrees at 7 bases. The CDR3 is 14 amino acids. Trimming took 8 bases from V and 8 from J; bases not matched to a gene: 9. Germline CDR1 reads MGHDK; CDR2 reads SYGVNS. CDR3 coding DNA: TGTGCCAGCCGCGACAGGGACCTGGATTCACCCCTCCACTTT. Translation gives CASRDRDLDSPLHF.

Many counts were recorded for this clonotype. V and J are TRBV10-3 and TRBJ1-3, with D uncertain. Germline CDR1 reads ENHRY; CDR2 reads SYGVKD. V was trimmed by 6 bases and J by 2 bases, leaving 8 bases between them. The CDR3 spans 13 residues. The CDR3 DNA is TGTGCCATCAGGGGTATGACTGGAAACACCATATATTTT. It is translated as CAIRGMTGNTIYF.

The J gene is TRBJ2-3, the V gene TRBV20-1; tentative D call: TRBD1 (5 bases). CDR1 and CDR2 from the germline V gene are DFQATT and SNEGSKA (reference sequence). This CDR3 comprises 12 residues. Trimming cost V 8 bases and J 2 bases, with 11 bases left between them. The CDR3 DNA reads as TGCAGTAAAGGGGCTTACACAGATACGCAGTATTTT. This sequence encodes CSKGAYTDTQYF.

With respect to this clonotype: This CDR3 fails to terminate in the conserved phenylalanine or tryptophan, so it likely reflects a read error. V gene TRBV7-6 combines with J gene TRBJ2-5; unclear D gene. V lost 5 bases and J 5 bases, leaving 9 bases between the germline ends. Looked up from germline, CDR1 is SGHVS and CDR2 is FNYEAQ. The CDR3 loop spans 12 amino acids. CDR3 sequence: CASSQDPETQYC. CDR3 sequence (DNA): TGTGCCAGCAGCCAAGACCCGGAGACCCAGTACTGC.